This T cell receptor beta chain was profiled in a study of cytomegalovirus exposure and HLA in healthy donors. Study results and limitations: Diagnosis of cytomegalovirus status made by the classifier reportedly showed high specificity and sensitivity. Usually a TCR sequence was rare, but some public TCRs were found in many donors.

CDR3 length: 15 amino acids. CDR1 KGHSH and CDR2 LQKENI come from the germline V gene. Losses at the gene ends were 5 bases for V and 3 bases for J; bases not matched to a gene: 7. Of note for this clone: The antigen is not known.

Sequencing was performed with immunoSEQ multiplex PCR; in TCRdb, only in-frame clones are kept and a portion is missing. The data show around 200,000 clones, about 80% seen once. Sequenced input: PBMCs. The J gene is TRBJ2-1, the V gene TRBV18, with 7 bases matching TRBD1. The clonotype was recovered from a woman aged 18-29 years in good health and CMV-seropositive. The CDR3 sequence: CASSGRQGGYNEQFF. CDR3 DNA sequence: TGTGCCAGCTCAGGCAGACAGGGCGGCTACAATGAGCAGTTCTTC.